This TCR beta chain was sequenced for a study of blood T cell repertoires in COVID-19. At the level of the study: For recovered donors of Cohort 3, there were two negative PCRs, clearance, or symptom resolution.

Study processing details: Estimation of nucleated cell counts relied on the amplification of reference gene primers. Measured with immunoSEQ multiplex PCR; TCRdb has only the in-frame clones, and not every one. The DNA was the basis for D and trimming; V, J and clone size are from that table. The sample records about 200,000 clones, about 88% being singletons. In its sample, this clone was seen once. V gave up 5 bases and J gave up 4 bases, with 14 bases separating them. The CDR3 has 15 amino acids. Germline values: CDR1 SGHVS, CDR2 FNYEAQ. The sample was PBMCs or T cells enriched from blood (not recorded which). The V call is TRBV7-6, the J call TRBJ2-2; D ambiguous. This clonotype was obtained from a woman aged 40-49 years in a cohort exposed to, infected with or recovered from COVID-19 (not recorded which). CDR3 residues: CASSTQVPVTGELFF. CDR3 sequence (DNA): TGTGCCAGCAGCACGCAGGTCCCCGTCACCGGGGAGCTGTTTTTT. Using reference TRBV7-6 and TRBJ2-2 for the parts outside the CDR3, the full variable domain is GAGVSQSPRYKVTKRGQDVALRCDPISGHVSLYWYRQALGQGPEFLTYFNYEAQQDKSGLPNDRFSAERPEGSISTLTIQRTEQRDSAMYRCASSTQVPVTGELFFGEGSRLTVL.